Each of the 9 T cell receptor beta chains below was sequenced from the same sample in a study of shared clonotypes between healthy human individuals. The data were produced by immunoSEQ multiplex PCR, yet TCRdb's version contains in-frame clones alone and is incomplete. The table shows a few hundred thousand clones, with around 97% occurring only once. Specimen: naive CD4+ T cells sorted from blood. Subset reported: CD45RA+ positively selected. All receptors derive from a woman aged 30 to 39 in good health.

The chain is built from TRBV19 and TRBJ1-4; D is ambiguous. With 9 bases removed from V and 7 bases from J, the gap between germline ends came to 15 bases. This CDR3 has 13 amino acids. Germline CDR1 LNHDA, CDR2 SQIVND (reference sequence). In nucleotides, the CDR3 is TGTGCCAGCCGTATCCCGAGGAGTGAAAAACTGTTTTTT. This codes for CASRIPRSEKLFF.

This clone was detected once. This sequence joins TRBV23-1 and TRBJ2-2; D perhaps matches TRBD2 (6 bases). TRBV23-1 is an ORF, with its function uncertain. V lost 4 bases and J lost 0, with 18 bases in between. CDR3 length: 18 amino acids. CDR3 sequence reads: CASSPFLWREANTGELFF. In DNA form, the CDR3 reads TGCGCCAGCAGTCCTTTTCTTTGGCGGGAAGCGAACACCGGGGAGCTGTTTTTT.

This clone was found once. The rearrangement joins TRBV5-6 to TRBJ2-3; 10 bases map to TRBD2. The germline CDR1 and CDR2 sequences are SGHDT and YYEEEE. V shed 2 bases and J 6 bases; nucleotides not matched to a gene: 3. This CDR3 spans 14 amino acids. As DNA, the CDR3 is TGTGCCAGCAGCTTAATAGCGGGAGGTGATACGCAGTATTTT. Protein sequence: CASSLIAGGDTQYF.

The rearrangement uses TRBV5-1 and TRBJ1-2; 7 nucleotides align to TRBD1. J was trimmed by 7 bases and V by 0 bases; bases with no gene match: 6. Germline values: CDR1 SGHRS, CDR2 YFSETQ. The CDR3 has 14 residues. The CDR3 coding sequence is TGCGCCAGCAGCTTGGGAACAGGGGCTAGTGGCTACACCTTC. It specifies CASSLGTGASGYTF.

The CDR3 spells CASSPFSASNSYEQYF. CDR3 nucleotide sequence: TGTGCCAGCTCACCTTTTAGCGCATCCAACTCCTACGAGCAGTACTTC. The chain couples TRBV18 to TRBJ2-7, with a possible D match to TRBD2 (5 bases). Trimming cost V 3 bases and J 0 bases, with 15 bases left between them. Germline V gene sequence: CDR1 KGHSH, CDR2 LQKENI. This CDR3 has 16 residues.

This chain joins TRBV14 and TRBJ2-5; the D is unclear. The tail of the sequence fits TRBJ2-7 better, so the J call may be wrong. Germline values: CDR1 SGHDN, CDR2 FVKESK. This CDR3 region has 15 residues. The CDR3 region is CASSYGRRSSYEQYF. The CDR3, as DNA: TGTGCCAGCAGCTACGGACGGCGCAGCTCCTACGAGCAGTACTTC.

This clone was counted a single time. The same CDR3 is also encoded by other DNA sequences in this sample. CDR3 DNA: TGTGCCAGCTCACCTCGGGACACCCAAGAGACCCAGTACTTC. Its translation: CASSPRDTQETQYF. This chain links TRBV18 with TRBJ2-5; D perhaps matches TRBD1 (6 bases). This CDR3 is 14 amino acids long. Germline CDR1 and CDR2: KGHSH and LQKENI. The V end was cut by 3 bases, the J end by 1 base, with 9 bases between.

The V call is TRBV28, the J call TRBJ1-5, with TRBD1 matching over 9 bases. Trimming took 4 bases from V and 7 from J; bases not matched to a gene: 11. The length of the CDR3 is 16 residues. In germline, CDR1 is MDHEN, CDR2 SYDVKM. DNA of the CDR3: TGTGCCAGCAGTTCTCCGCTAACAGGGGGCCGGCAGCCCCAGCATTTT. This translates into CASSSPLTGGRQPQHF.

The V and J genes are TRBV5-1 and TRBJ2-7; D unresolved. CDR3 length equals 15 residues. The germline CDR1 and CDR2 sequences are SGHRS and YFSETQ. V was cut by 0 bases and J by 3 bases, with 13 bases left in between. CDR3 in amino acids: CASSLGGSLGYEQYF. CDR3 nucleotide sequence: TGCGCCAGCAGCTTGGGAGGCAGCTTGGGCTACGAGCAGTACTTC.